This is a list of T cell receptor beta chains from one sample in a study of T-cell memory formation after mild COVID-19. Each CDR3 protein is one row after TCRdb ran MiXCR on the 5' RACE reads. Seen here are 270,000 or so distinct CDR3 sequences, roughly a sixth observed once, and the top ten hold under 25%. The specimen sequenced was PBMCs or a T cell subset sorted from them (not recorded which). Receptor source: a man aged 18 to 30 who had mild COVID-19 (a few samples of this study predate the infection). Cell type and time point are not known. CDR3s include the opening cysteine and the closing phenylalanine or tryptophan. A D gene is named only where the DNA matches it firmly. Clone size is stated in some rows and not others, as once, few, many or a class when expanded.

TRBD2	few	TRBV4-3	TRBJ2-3	TGCGCCAGCAGCCAAGATACCCGGCTAGCGGGGTCCCCATCGCAGTATTTT	CASSQDTRLAGSPSQYF
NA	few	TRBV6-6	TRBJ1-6	TGTGCCAGCAGTTACCCCATCCAGGGTCTCAATTCACCCCTCCACTTT	CASSYPIQGLNSPLHF
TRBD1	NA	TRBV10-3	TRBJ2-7	TGTGCCATCAGCGTCGGACAGGCCTCCTACGAGCAGTACTTC	CAISVGQASYEQYF
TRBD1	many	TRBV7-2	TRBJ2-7	TGTGCCAGCAGCTCCTACCCGACAGGGCCGAGCTACGAGCAGTACTTC	CASSSYPTGPSYEQYF
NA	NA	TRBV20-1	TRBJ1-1	TGCAGCCCTCTCAAGGGTAAACGGAGCACTGAAGCTTTCTTT	CSPLKGKRSTEAFF
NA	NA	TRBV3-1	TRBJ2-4	TGTGCCAGCAGCCATTCAGCGAACATTCAGTACTTC	CASSHSANIQYF
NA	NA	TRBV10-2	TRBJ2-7	TGCGCCAGCAGTGACAGGGGTGGCGAGCAGTACTTC	CASSDRGGEQYF
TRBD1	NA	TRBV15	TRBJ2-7	TGTGCCACCAGCCCACTGGACAGGTACTCCGAGCAGTACTTC	CATSPLDRYSEQYF
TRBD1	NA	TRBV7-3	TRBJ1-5	TGTGCCAGCAGCCTTACAGGGGAGAGCCAGCCCCAGCATTTT	CASSLTGESQPQHF
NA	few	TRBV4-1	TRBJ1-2	TGCGCCAGCAGCCAAGGTCCGCTCTCTCCCTATGGCTACACCTTC	CASSQGPLSPYGYTF
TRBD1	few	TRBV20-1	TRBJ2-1	TGCAGTGCTAGAGACCGGGACAGATACAATGAGCAGTTCTTC	CSARDRDRYNEQFF
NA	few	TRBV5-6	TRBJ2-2	TGTGCCAGCAGCCCGACGAGTAACACCGGGGAGCTGTTTTTT	CASSPTSNTGELFF
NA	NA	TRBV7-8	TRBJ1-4	TGTGCCAGCAGCTTAGCGGTGGCAGGAACTAATGAAAAACTGTTTTTT	CASSLAVAGTNEKLFF
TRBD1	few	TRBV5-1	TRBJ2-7	TGCGCCAGCAGCTGGACAGGTCACGAGCAGTACTTC	CASSWTGHEQYF
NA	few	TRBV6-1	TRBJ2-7	TGTGCCAGCAGACCTGGACGGTCCAACTCCTACGAGCAGTACTTC	CASRPGRSNSYEQYF
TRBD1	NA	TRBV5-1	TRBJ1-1	TGCGCCAGCAGCCCCGGGACAGATAAAGCTTTCTTT	CASSPGTDKAFF
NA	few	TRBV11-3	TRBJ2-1	TGTGCCAGCAGCTTACGGGGCGGTAACAATGAGCAGTTCTTC	CASSLRGGNNEQFF
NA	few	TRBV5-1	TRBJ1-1	TGCGCCAGCAGCTTGGTCGTCGGGCAGATTGAAGCTTTCTTT	CASSLVVGQIEAFF
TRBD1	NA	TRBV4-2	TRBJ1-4	TGTGCCAGCAGCCAAGCGACAGGGGAGGAAGATAATGAAAAACTGTTTTTT	CASSQATGEEDNEKLFF
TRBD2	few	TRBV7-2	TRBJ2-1	TGTGCCAGCAGCCCAATAGCGGGGGCCTCCTACAATGAGCAGTTCTTC	CASSPIAGASYNEQFF
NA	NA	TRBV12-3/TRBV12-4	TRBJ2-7	TGTGCCAGCAGTTTGACGGGGCCGGTGGCCGAGCAGTACTTC	CASSLTGPVAEQYF
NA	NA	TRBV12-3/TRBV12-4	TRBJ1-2	TGTGCCAGCAGGTCCTCGGGAGGCCATGGCTACACCTTC	CASRSSGGHGYTF
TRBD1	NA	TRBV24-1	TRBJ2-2	TGTGCCACCAGTGACTCGGACAGGGTCGGGGAGCTGTTTTTT	CATSDSDRVGELFF
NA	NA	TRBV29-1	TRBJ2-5	TGCAGCGCTGCTTTGGGGGTCATGGAGACCCAGTACTTC	CSAALGVMETQYF
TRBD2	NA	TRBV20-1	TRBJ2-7	TGCAGTGCTCCGACTAGCGGGGGGCCGCCCGAGCAGTACTTC	CSAPTSGGPPEQYF
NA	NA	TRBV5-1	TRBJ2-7	TGCGCCAGCAGCTCCTTGTTGGGGGAGTCCTCCTACGAGCAGTACTTC	CASSSLLGESSYEQYF